This TCR beta chain comes out of a study of blood T cell repertoires in COVID-19. Study-wide context: The United States, Italy and Spain were the sources of the acute and convalescent COVID-19 samples. PBMCs, B-cell-depleted T cells, or T cells were the source of the cDNA or gDNA that made up the material.

Under the authors' procedure: Amplified reference gene primers provided the basis for estimating nucleated cell counts. Using immunoSEQ multiplex PCR, the repertoire was profiled, and TCRdb retains in-frame clones only, with some absent. Clonal size and the V and J genes are those of that table, whereas D and trimming came from the DNA. The sample has nearly 350,000 clones; about 83% are singletons. The sequence was obtained from a man aged 25-40 years with active or convalescent COVID-19. Sequenced material: peripheral blood.

CDR3 sequence: CAWRAGSQGLYEQYF. CDR3 nucleotides: TGTGCCTGGAGAGCGGGCAGCCAAGGACTCTACGAGCAGTACTTC. The genes are TRBV30 and TRBJ2-7; tentatively, D is TRBD2 (6 bases). V was pared by 3 bases and J by 3 bases, with 18 bases between. The CDR3 covers 15 residues. Germline V gene sequence: CDR1 GTSNPN, CDR2 SVGIG (reference sequence).